The 9 T cell receptor beta chains below all came from one sample that was sequenced in a study of blood T cells in healthy people across ages. The use of a sample-barcoded 5' primer and a J-beta primer mix characterized a second PCR of roughly 6 to 11 cycles. TCRdb recomputed calls from the 5' RACE reads with MiXCR, one row per CDR3 protein. The repertoire holds around 1,900,000 distinct CDR3 sequences, with about 39% as singletons. Sequencing input: blood. The receptor set was obtained from a human donor in good health.

The chain employs TRBV7-9 and TRBJ1-5, with D maybe TRBD1 (6 bases). CDR1 and CDR2 from the germline V gene are SEHNR and FQNEAQ (reference sequence). This CDR3 is 17 amino acids long. Trimming left V 1 base short and J 5 bases short, with 18 bases between. The CDR3 protein is CASSLVTSTGADQPQHF. CDR3 DNA sequence: TGTGCCAGCAGCTTAGTTACATCAACGGGGGCAGATCAGCCCCAGCATTTT.

The chain couples TRBV7-9 to TRBJ2-3; 10 bases line up with TRBD2. Germline loops: CDR1 SEHNR, CDR2 FQNEAQ (reference sequence). After removal of 4 bases from V and 0 bases from J, the junction contained 7 bases not matched to a gene. CDR3 size: 17 residues. This CDR3 reads CASSSATSGPSTDTQYF. CDR3 nucleotides: TGTGCCAGCAGCTCCGCGACTAGCGGGCCTAGCACAGATACGCAGTATTTT.

The CDR3 DNA sequence: TGTGCCAGCAGCTTTGACAGGGTCAAGTACGAGCAGTACTTC. Translation gives CASSFDRVKYEQYF. This rearrangement joins TRBV5-6 to TRBJ2-7, with 7 positions matching TRBD1. Looked up from germline, CDR1 is SGHDT and CDR2 is YYEEEE. The CDR3 totals 14 residues. With V trimmed by 2 bases and J by 4 bases, 6 bases remained unmatched.

This clonotype was seen a handful of times. The chain employs TRBV12-3 or TRBV12-4 and TRBJ2-7; a possible D gene is TRBD1 (5 bases). Trimming removed 6 bases from V and 0 bases from J, with 12 bases in between. There are 14 residues in the CDR3. The CDR3 reads CASSLTVNSYEQYF. The CDR3 DNA sequence: TGTGCCAGCAGCTTGACAGTCAACTCCTACGAGCAGTACTTC.

This clonotype has just a few counts. The rearrangement joins TRBV6-1 to TRBJ2-6; no definite D call. The V end lost 7 bases, the J end lost 0 bases, and 13 bases lay between the germline ends. CDR1 is MNHNS and CDR2 is SASEGT in the germline V gene. This CDR3 comprises 16 residues. CDR3 bases: TGTGCCAGCAACACGTTTCCAATCTCTGGGGCCAACGTCCTGACTTTC. This codes for CASNTFPISGANVLTF.

The chain has TRBV7-2 and TRBJ1-1; D is perhaps TRBD1 (6 bases). The CDR3 consists of 16 residues. Germline V lookup: CDR1 SGHTA, CDR2 FQGNSA. Trimming stripped 5 bases from V and 5 bases from J, with 21 bases between. The CDR3: CASSPNRAGVGTEAFF. The CDR3 bases are TGTGCCAGCAGCCCCAACAGGGCGGGGGTGGGGACTGAAGCTTTCTTT.

This clonotype was seen repeatedly, ten times or more. The rearrangement joins TRBV20-1 to TRBJ2-7; weak D call: TRBD1 (5 bases). Germline V gene sequence: CDR1 DFQATT, CDR2 SNEGSKA (reference sequence). V was clipped by 1 base and J by 3 bases, with 16 bases between them. The CDR3 extends over 15 amino acids. CDR3 sequence reads: CSARGLRQGFYEQYF. CDR3 DNA sequence: TGCAGTGCTAGAGGGTTGCGCCAGGGATTCTACGAGCAGTACTTC.

This clonotype has a handful of counts. The chain carries TRBV9 and TRBJ2-3, with a possible D match to TRBD2 (7 bases). Per the germline V gene, CDR1 is SGDLS and CDR2 is YYNGEE. The germline V and J ends were trimmed by 6 bases and 3 bases, with 17 bases remaining between them. CDR3 length: 15 amino acids. The CDR3 coding sequence is TGTGCCAGCACGCCGAGGGGGGGCCGAACAGATACGCAGTATTTT. Translated: CASTPRGGRTDTQYF.

This clonotype came up a few times. This chain joins TRBV12-3 or TRBV12-4 and TRBJ1-2; 7 bases are a match to TRBD1. CDR3 length: 14 residues. The trim removed 5 bases at V and 7 bases at J, leaving 10 bases unmatched. CDR3 residues: CASSLFHRGLGYTF. The CDR3, as DNA: TGTGCCAGCAGTCTATTCCATAGGGGGCTTGGCTACACCTTC.